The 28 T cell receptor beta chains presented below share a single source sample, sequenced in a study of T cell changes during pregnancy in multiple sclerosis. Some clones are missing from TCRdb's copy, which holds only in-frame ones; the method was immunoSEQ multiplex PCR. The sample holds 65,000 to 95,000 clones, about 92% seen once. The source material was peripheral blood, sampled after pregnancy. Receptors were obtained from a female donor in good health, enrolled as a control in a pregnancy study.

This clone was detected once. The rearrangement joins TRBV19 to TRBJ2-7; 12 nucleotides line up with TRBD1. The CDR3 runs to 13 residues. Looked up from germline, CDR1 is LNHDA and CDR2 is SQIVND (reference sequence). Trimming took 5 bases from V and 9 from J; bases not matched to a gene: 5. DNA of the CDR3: TGTGCCAGTAGTCTGCGGGACAGGGGGCGGCAGTACTTC. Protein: CASSLRDRGRQYF.

The CDR3 nucleotides are TGTGCCAGCAGCCCGTGGGGCGGGGGGTACAATGAGCAGTTCTTC. Protein sequence: CASSPWGGGYNEQFF. The chain has TRBV7-3 and TRBJ2-1; the match to TRBD2 covers 8 bases. V lost 5 bases to trimming and J lost 4 bases; unmatched junction nucleotides: 7. The length of the CDR3 is 15 residues. The germline gives CDR1 SGHTA, CDR2 FQGTGA.

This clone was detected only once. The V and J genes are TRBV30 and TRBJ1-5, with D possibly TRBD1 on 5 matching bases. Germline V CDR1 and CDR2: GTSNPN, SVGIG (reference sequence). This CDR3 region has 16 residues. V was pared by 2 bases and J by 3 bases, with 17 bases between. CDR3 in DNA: TGTGCCTGGAGTTTAGGCAGGGAGGCTTACAATCAGCCCCAGCATTTT. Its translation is CAWSLGREAYNQPQHF.

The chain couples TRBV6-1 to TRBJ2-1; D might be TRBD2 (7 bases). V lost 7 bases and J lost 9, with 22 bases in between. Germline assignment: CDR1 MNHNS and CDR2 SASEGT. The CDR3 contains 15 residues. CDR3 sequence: CASIFSAGASGEQFF. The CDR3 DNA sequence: TGTGCCAGCATCTTTTCGGCGGGGGCATCCGGTGAGCAGTTCTTC.

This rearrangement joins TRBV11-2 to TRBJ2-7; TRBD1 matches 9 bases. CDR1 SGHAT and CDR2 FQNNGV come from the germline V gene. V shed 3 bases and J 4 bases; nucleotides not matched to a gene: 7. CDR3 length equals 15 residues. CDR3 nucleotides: TGTGCCAGCAGCTTTCCAGGACAGGGGCAATACGAGCAGTACTTC. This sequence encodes CASSFPGQGQYEQYF.

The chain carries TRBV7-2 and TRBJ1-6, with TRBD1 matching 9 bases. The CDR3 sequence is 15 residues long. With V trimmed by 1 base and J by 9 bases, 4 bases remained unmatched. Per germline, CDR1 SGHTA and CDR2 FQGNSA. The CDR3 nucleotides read TGTGCCAGCAGCTTAGGGGACAGGGTCTTTTCACCCCTCCACTTT. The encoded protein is CASSLGDRVFSPLHF.

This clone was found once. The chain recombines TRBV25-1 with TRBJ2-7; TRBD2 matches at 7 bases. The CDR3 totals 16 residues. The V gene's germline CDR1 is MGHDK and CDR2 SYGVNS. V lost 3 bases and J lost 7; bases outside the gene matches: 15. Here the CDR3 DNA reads TGTGCCAGCAGTGATTTGCAGCGGGGAGTTGTGAGGGAGCAGTACTTC. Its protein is CASSDLQRGVVREQYF.

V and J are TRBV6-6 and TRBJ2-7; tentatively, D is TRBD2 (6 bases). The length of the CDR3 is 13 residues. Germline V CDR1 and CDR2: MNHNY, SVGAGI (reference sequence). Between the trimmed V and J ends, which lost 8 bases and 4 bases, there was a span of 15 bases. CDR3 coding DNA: TGTGCCAGCGCCGCGGGGTCGGGGTACGAGCAGTACTTC. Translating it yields CASAAGSGYEQYF.

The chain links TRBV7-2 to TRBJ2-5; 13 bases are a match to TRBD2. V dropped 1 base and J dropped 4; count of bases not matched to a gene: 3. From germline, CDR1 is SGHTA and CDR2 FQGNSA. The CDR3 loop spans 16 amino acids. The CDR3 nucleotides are TGTGCCAGCAGCTTAGTCTGGACTAGCGGGAGAGAGACCCAGTACTTC. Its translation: CASSLVWTSGRETQYF.

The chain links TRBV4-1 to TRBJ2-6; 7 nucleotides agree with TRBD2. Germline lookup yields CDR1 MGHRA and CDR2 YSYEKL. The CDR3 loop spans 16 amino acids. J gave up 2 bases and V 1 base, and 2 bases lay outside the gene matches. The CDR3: CASSQVGGAGANVLTF. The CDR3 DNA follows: TGCGCCAGCAGCCAAGTTGGGGGGGCTGGGGCCAACGTCCTGACTTTC.

The CDR3 DNA reads TGTGCCAGTAGTATTCGAATTGACAGGGTTAGCAATCAGCCCCAGCATTTT. Translation gives CASSIRIDRVSNQPQHF. This rearrangement joins TRBV19 to TRBJ1-5; 7 bases align to TRBD1. The germline CDR1 and CDR2 sequences are LNHDA and SQIVND (reference sequence). With 3 bases clipped from V and 0 bases from J, the junction kept 8 bases outside the gene matches. The CDR3 totals 17 residues.

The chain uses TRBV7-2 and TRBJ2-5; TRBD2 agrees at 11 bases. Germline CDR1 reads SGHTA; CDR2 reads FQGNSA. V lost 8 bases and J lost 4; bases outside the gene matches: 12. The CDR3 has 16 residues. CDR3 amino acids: CASRQSASGGTETQYF. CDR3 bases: TGTGCCAGCCGCCAGTCGGCTAGCGGGGGGACAGAGACCCAGTACTTC. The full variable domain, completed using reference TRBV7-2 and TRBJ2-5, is GAGVSQSPSNKVTEKGKDVELRCDPISGHTALYWYRQSLGQGLEFLIYFQGNSAPDKSGLPSDRFSAERTGGSVSTLTIQRTQQEDSAVYLCASRQSASGGTETQYFGPGTRLLVL.

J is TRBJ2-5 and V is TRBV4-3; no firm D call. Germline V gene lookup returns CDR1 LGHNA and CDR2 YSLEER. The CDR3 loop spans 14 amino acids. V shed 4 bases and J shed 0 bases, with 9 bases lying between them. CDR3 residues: CASSPLPNQETQYF. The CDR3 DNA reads TGCGCCAGCAGCCCCCTCCCTAACCAAGAGACCCAGTACTTC.

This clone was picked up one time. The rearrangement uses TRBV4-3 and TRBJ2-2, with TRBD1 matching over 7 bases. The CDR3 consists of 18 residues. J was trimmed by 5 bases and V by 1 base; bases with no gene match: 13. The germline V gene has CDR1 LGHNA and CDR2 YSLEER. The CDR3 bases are TGCGCCAGCAGCCAAGTCAGAGGGGGCAGGGGTAAGACCGGGGAGCTGTTTTTT. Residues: CASSQVRGGRGKTGELFF.

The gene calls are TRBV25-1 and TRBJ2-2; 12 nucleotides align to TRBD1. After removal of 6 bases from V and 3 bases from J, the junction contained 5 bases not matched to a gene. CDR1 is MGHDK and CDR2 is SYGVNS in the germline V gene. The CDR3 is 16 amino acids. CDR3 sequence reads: CASSPGTGGYTGELFF. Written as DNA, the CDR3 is TGTGCCAGCAGCCCAGGGACAGGGGGCTACACCGGGGAGCTGTTTTTT.

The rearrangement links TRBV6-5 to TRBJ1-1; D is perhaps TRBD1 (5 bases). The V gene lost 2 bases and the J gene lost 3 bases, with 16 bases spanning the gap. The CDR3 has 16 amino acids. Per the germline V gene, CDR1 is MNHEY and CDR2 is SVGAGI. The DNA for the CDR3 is TGTGCCAGCAGTTACACCCGCAGGGTTTCAGACACTGAAGCTTTCTTT. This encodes CASSYTRRVSDTEAFF.

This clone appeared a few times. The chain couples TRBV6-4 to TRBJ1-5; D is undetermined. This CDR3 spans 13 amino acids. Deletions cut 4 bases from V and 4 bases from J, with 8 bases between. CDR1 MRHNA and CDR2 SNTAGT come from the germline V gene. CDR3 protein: CASSVEENQPQHF. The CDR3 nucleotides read TGTGCCAGCAGTGTGGAGGAAAATCAGCCCCAGCATTTT.

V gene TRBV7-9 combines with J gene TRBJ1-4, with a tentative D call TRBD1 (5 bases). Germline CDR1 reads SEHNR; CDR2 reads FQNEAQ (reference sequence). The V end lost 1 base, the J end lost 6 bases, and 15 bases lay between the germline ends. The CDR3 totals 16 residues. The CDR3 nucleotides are TGTGCCAGCAGCTTAGGACACAGGTTGGAAGATGAAAAACTGTTTTTT. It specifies CASSLGHRLEDEKLFF.

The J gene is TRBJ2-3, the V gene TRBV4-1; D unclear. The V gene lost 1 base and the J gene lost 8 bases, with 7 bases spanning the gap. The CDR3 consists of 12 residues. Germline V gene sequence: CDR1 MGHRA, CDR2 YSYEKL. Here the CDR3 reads CASSQATGTQYF. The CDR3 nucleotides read TGCGCCAGCAGCCAAGCGACGGGTACGCAGTATTTT.

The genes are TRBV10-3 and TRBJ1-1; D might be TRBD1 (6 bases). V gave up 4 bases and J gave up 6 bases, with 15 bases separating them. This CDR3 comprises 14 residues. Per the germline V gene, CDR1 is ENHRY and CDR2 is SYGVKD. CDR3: CAISVGREGAEAFF. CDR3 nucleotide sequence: TGTGCCATCAGTGTTGGGCGGGAGGGGGCTGAAGCTTTCTTT.

This CDR3 is CSVRQVEKTQYF. In nucleotides, the CDR3 is TGCAGCGTCCGCCAAGTGGAGAAGACCCAGTACTTC. V gene TRBV29-1 combines with J gene TRBJ2-5; unclear D gene. Germline V gene sequence: CDR1 SQVTM, CDR2 ANQGSEA. The CDR3 runs to 12 residues. The V gene lost 6 bases and the J gene lost 6 bases, with 14 bases spanning the gap.

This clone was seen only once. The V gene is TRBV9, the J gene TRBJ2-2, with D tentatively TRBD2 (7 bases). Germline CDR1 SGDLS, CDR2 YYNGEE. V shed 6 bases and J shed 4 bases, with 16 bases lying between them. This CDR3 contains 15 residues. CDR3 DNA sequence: TGTGCCAGCACGGGGAGGGCACAGGGCACCGGGGAGCTGTTTTTT. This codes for CASTGRAQGTGELFF.

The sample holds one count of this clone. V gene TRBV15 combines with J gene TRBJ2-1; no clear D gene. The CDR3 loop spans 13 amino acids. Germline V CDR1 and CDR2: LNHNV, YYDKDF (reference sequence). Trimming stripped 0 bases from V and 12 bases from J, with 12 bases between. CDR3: CATSRDAPRRQFF. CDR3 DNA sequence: TGTGCCACCAGCAGAGACGCCCCGAGAAGGCAGTTCTTC.

In DNA form, the CDR3 reads TGTGCCAGCAGCTTAGTCCGAGAACGGGACACCGGGGAGCTGTTTTTT. Translating gives CASSLVRERDTGELFF. The chain employs TRBV11-1 and TRBJ2-2, with D uncertain. V was trimmed by 1 base and J by 3 bases, leaving 12 bases between them. CDR3 length equals 16 residues. Germline loops: CDR1 SGHAT, CDR2 FQDESV (reference sequence). The full variable domain, with the rest looked up from reference TRBV11-1 and TRBJ2-2, is EAEVAQSPRYKITEKSQAVAFWCDPISGHATLYWYRQILGQGPELLVQFQDESVVDDSQLPKDRFSAERLKGVDSTLKIQPAELGDSAMYLCASSLVRERDTGELFFGEGSRLTVL.

The CDR3 nucleotides read TGTGCCAGCAGCTCCGGGACAGGGAGTGAGACCCAGTACTTC. It encodes CASSSGTGSETQYF. V and J are TRBV7-3 and TRBJ2-5; 9 bases line up with TRBD1. Germline V lookup: CDR1 SGHTA, CDR2 FQGTGA. CDR3 length equals 14 residues. V dropped 4 bases and J dropped 5; count of bases not matched to a gene: 5.

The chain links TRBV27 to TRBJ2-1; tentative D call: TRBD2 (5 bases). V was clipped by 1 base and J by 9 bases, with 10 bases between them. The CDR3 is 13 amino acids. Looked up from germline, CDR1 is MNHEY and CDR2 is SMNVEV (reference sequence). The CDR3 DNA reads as TGTGCCAGCAGTTTATACGGACGGGGTGAGCAGTTCTTC. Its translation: CASSLYGRGEQFF.

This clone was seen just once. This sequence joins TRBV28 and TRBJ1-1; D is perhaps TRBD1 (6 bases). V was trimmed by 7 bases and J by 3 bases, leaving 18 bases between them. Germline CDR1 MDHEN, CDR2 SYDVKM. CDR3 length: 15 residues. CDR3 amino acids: CASIGTPKGDTEAFF. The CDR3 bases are TGTGCCAGCATTGGGACGCCTAAGGGGGACACTGAAGCTTTCTTT.

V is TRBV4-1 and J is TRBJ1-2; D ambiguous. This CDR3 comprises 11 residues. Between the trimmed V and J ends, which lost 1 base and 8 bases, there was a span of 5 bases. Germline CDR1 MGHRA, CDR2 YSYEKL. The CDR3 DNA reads TGCGCCAGCAGCCAAGGCGGGGGCTACACCTTC. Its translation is CASSQGGGYTF.